Listed here is a single T cell receptor beta chain. The junction and the germline gene differ at one end; a read error may be behind it. These data originate in a study of cytotoxic CD8 clonotypes in ibrutinib-treated CLL. The CDR3 totals 13 residues. Germline CDR1 SGHDN, CDR2 FVKESK. Sequencing was performed with immunoSEQ multiplex PCR; in TCRdb, only in-frame clones are kept and a portion is missing. This sample has 150,000 to 200,000 clones, with roughly 88% found just once. The sample consisted of PBMCs, taken at disease progression, from a patient treated with ibrutinib. The receptor was isolated from a human donor with chronic lymphocytic leukemia. The chain carries TRBV14 and TRBJ1-1; D uncertain. The CDR3 bases are TGTGCCGGCAGCCAAGAAGGGTACACTGAAGCTTTCTTT. It specifies CAGSQEGYTEAFF.